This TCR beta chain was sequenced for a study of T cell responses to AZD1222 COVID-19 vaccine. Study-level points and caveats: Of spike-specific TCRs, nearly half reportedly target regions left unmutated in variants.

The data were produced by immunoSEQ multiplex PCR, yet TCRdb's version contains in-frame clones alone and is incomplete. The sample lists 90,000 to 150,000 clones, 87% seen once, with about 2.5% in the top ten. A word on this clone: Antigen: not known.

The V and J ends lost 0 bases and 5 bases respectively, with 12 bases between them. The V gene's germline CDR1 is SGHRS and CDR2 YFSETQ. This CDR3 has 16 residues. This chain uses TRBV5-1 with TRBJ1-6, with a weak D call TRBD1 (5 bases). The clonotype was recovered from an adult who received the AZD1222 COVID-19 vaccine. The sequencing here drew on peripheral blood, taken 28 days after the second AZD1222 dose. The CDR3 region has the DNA TGCGCCAGCAGCTTGGCCCCGGGACCTAATAATTCACCCCTCCACTTT. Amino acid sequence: CASSLAPGPNNSPLHF.